The 10 T cell receptor beta chains given below trace back to one sample, sequenced in a study of post-analysis software for immune sequencing data. Study-wide results and limits: Roughly 5 TRBV segments occurring more often in patients than controls included TRBV5-6, TRBV5-1 and TRBV20-1.

For these receptors, no antigen is known. Included in the TCR beta cDNA libraries were unique molecular identifiers. TCRdb re-analysed the PCR reads in MiXCR, keeping a single row per CDR3 protein. The sample records about 680,000 distinct CDR3 sequences, approximately 60% being singletons. Material for sequencing was blood. The source of these receptors is a girl aged 2 to 10 with multiple sclerosis.

The V gene is TRBV11-3, the J gene TRBJ1-1; 8 bases line up with TRBD1. Germline V gives CDR1 SGHNT, CDR2 YENEEA. J lost 2 bases, V lost 4 bases, and 6 bases had no gene match. CDR3 size: 15 residues. The CDR3 region has the DNA TGTGCCAGCAGCTCCCCGGACAGGGTTAACACTGAAGCTTTCTTT. This sequence encodes CASSSPDRVNTEAFF.

V is TRBV6-5 and J is TRBJ1-6; no clear D. The V gene lost 0 bases and the J gene lost 10 bases, with 25 bases spanning the gap. Germline assignment: CDR1 MNHEY and CDR2 SVGAGI. This CDR3 has 19 amino acids. CDR3 loop: CASSYSTLHGEGDYSPLHF. For the CDR3, the DNA is TGTGCCAGCAGTTACTCAACCCTTCATGGGGAGGGTGATTACTCACCCCTCCACTTT.

CDR3 bases: TGCAGCGTTGACAGGGAGGTTGGCTACACCTTC. This translates into CSVDREVGYTF. This chain links TRBV29-1 with TRBJ1-2; D possibly corresponds to TRBD1 (5 bases). CDR3 length equals 11 residues. The germline V gene has CDR1 SQVTM and CDR2 ANQGSEA. Trimming pared 3 bases from V and 7 bases from J, leaving 9 bases between.

This chain joins TRBV20-1 and TRBJ2-5, with 15 bases matching TRBD2. Germline values: CDR1 DFQATT, CDR2 SNEGSKA (reference sequence). The CDR3 spans 16 residues. The V and J ends lost 5 bases and 3 bases, in that order; junction bases with no gene match: 7. CDR3 amino acids: CSAWGLAGGLKETQYF. The CDR3 coding sequence is TGCAGTGCTTGGGGACTAGCGGGAGGCCTAAAAGAGACCCAGTACTTC.

This clonotype was seen a few times. V is TRBV6-5 and J is TRBJ2-1; D may be TRBD1 (5 bases). CDR3 length: 15 residues. With 2 bases removed from V and 7 bases from J, the gap between germline ends came to 15 bases. Germline V gives CDR1 MNHEY, CDR2 SVGAGI. CDR3 nucleotides: TGTGCCAGCAGTTACGTTCAGGGCGGTAGGAATGAGCAGTTCTTC. It is translated as CASSYVQGGRNEQFF.

This chain connects TRBV5-1 to TRBJ2-3; D might be TRBD1 (5 bases). In germline, CDR1 is SGHRS, CDR2 YFSETQ. Trimming removed 2 bases at V and 3 bases at J, with 16 bases between. This CDR3 comprises 16 residues. CDR3 nucleotides: TGCGCCAGCAGCTTAAGGGGAATAATCGGGACAGATACGCAGTATTTT. This gives the protein CASSLRGIIGTDTQYF.

The chain has TRBV29-1 and TRBJ1-1; D is perhaps TRBD1 (6 bases). This CDR3 contains 13 residues. The V gene's germline CDR1 is SQVTM and CDR2 ANQGSEA. V gave up 8 bases and J gave up 6 bases, with 19 bases separating them. CDR3 in amino acids: CSTNVRGGAEAFF. The CDR3 coding sequence is TGCAGCACGAACGTCCGCGGGGGCGCTGAAGCTTTCTTT.

The rearrangement links TRBV29-1 to TRBJ2-2; D call uncertain. The CDR3 totals 11 residues. With 4 bases removed from V and 4 bases from J, the gap between germline ends came to 4 bases. Germline V gene data show CDR1 as SQVTM and CDR2 as ANQGSEA. The CDR3 nucleotides read TGCAGCGTTGGAGGCACCGGGGAGCTGTTTTTT. It codes for CSVGGTGELFF.

The chain couples TRBV15 to TRBJ1-1; possible D gene TRBD1, 5 bases. The CDR3 spans 13 residues. Germline V gene lookup returns CDR1 LNHNV and CDR2 YYDKDF (reference sequence). V was pared by 5 bases and J by 0 bases, with 7 bases between. CDR3 in DNA: TGTGCCACCAGCGCCAGGGTGAACACTGAAGCTTTCTTT. Translated, it gives CATSARVNTEAFF.

The V gene is TRBV7-9, the J gene TRBJ1-1; no reliable D call. The CDR3 sequence is 14 residues long. Trimming left V 2 bases short and J 0 bases short, with 7 bases between. From germline, CDR1 is SEHNR and CDR2 FQNEAQ (reference sequence). DNA of the CDR3: TGTGCCAGCAGCTTACAGAACATGAACACTGAAGCTTTCTTT. Translating gives CASSLQNMNTEAFF.